Sequencing of this T cell receptor beta chain was carried out in a study of blood T cell repertoires in COVID-19. Only in-frame clones appear in the TCRdb table, and some are missing; sequencing was by immunoSEQ multiplex PCR. The repertoire consists of 250,000 to 350,000 clones, with 85% to 90% occurring once and the leading ten covering less than 2.5%. Germline V gives CDR1 SGHRS, CDR2 YFSETQ. V shed 7 bases and J shed 7 bases, with 9 bases lying between them. The CDR3 extends over 11 amino acids. Sequencing used PBMCs or T cells enriched from blood (not recorded which). The receptor's source is a young woman who had recovered from COVID-19. The chain recombines TRBV5-1 with TRBJ2-1; D ambiguous. The CDR3 region is CASHAGNEQFF. CDR3 coding DNA: TGCGCCAGCCACGCCGGGAATGAGCAGTTCTTC.